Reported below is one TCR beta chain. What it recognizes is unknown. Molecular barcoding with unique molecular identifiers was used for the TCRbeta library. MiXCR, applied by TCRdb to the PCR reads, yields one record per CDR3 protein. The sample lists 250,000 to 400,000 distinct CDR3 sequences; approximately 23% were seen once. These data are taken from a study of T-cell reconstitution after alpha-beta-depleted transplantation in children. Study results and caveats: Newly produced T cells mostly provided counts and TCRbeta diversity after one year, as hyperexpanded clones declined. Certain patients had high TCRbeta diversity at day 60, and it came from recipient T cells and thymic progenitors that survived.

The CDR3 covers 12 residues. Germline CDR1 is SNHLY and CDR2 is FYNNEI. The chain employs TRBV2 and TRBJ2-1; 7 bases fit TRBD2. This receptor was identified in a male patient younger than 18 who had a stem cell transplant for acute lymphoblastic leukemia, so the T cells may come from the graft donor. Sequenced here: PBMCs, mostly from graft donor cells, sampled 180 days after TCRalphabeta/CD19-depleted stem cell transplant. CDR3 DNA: TGTGCATCAGCGGGATCCTACAATGAGCAGTTCTTC. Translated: CASAGSYNEQFF.